This section outlines one T cell receptor (beta chain) sequence together with its context. The antigen remains undetermined. These data belong to a study of T cell responses to AZD1222 COVID-19 vaccine. Overall study results and limits: Spike as a whole was targeted by vaccine-associated CD4 TCRs, dominant at 160-218 and 743-854. After two AZD1222 doses, spike-specific TCR breadth and depth rose versus day 0. It should be noted that donors were predominantly white British and more often female, and clonal diversity was possibly underestimated.

Sequencing used immunoSEQ multiplex PCR; TCRdb keeps in-frame clones, though not all of them. The sample yields some 130,000 clones, over 75% seen once. Germline assignment: CDR1 SGHTA and CDR2 FQGTGA. The CDR3 length is 16 residues. V was trimmed by 4 bases and J by 0 bases, leaving 10 bases between them. The sequence was obtained from an adult in good health. Material: peripheral blood, obtained on day 0 of AZD1222 vaccination. V is TRBV7-3 and J is TRBJ2-6; D ambiguous. The CDR3 loop reads CASSSKSLSGANVLTF. The CDR3 DNA sequence: TGTGCCAGCAGCTCCAAATCCCTCTCTGGGGCCAACGTCCTGACTTTC. The whole variable domain, remainder taken from reference TRBV7-3 and TRBJ2-6, is GAGVSQTPSNKVTEKGKYVELRCDPISGHTALYWYRQSLGQGPEFLIYFQGTGAADDSGLPNDRFFAVRPEGSVSTLKIQRTERGDSAVYLCASSSKSLSGANVLTFGAGSRLTVL.